This T cell receptor (beta chain) was sequenced during a study of T-cell memory formation after mild COVID-19. About this clonotype itself: Its specificity is not known.

Constant-segment primers were used for 5'RACE, and the resulting TCR alpha and TCR beta cDNA libraries carried sample barcodes and UMIs. TCRdb passed the 5' RACE reads through MiXCR, listing each CDR3 protein once. The top ten hold around a fifth of the sample, which has about 360,000 distinct CDR3 sequences, approximately 15% seen once. The study's findings and limits: Among clones contracting day 15 to 85, CD4/CD8 was balanced, whereas later expanders leaned CD4+. Contracting CD8+ clones were enriched in EMRA, CD4+ mainly in CM and EM.

Germline V lookup: CDR1 KGHDR, CDR2 SFDVKD. V shed 4 bases, J shed 5 bases, and the junction held 10 bases outside the gene matches. The length of the CDR3 is 16 residues. Source material: PBMCs or a T cell subset sorted from them (not recorded which). The chain uses TRBV24-1 and TRBJ2-5; the match to TRBD2 covers 9 bases. The origin of this receptor is a man aged 18 to 29 who had mild COVID-19 (a few samples of this study predate the infection). Cell type and time point are not known. CDR3 nucleotide sequence: TGTGCCACCAGTGACGGTAGCGGGGGCCCCGAGGAGACCCAGTACTTC. Its translation: CATSDGSGGPEETQYF.